The 10 T cell receptor beta chains below were found in one sample sequenced in a study of shared clonotypes between healthy human individuals. Libraries were prepared by immunoSEQ multiplex PCR; TCRdb keeps only in-frame clonotypes and omits some of them. The sample holds 2,500,000 or so clones, 90% to 95% seen once. The material sequenced was naive CD4+ T cells sorted from blood. Indicated subset: CD45RA+ positively selected. Receptors were obtained from a man aged 18-30 years in good health.

V is TRBV7-2 and J is TRBJ1-5; D remains ambiguous. There are 15 residues in the CDR3. Germline CDR1 reads SGHTA; CDR2 reads FQGNSA. Trimming took off 4 bases at V and 7 bases at J, with 17 bases between the two ends. The CDR3 bases are TGTGCCAGCAGCTCCCGGGGTGGATTCCTCCAGCCCCAGCATTTT. Amino acids: CASSSRGGFLQPQHF.

Only one count was recorded for this clone. The sample has other DNA sequences that encode this CDR3 too. The chain employs TRBV6-1 and TRBJ1-2; D is possibly TRBD1 (5 bases). Germline V gene lookup returns CDR1 MNHNS and CDR2 SASEGT. V lost 5 bases and J 2 bases, leaving 9 bases between the germline ends. CDR3 length: 13 residues. CDR3 in DNA: TGTGCCAGCAGTCCTGACAGCAACTATGGCTACACCTTC. Protein: CASSPDSNYGYTF.

The chain combines TRBV18 with TRBJ1-1; D is undetermined. CDR3 length equals 14 residues. CDR1 is KGHSH and CDR2 is LQKENI in the germline V gene. Trimming stripped 0 bases from V and 4 bases from J, with 9 bases between. The CDR3 nucleotides read TGTGCCAGCTCACCACCAATTGTGAGCACTGAAGCTTTCTTT. Protein sequence: CASSPPIVSTEAFF. The complete variable domain, with remaining parts taken from reference TRBV18 and TRBJ1-1, reads NAGVMQNPRHLVRRRGQEARLRCSPMKGHSHVYWYRQLPEEGLKFMVYLQKENIIDESGMPKERFSAEFPKEGPSILRIQQVVRGDSAAYFCASSPPIVSTEAFFGQGTRLTVV.

The V gene is TRBV6-5, the J gene TRBJ2-1; 12 bases are a match to TRBD2. Germline V CDR1 and CDR2: MNHEY, SVGAGI. V was clipped by 9 bases and J by 7 bases; unmatched bases: 7. CDR3 length equals 14 residues. CDR3 DNA: TGTGCCAGTGGGCTAGCGGGAGGGGGTAATGAGCAGTTCTTC. This codes for CASGLAGGGNEQFF.

The genes are TRBV6-5 and TRBJ2-4, with TRBD2 identical over 9 bases. Per germline, CDR1 MNHEY and CDR2 SVGAGI. J lost 6 bases, V lost 8 bases, and 5 bases had no gene match. The CDR3 consists of 13 residues. The CDR3, as DNA: TGTGCCAGCCGGCGGGAGGGCGGAAACATTCAGTACTTC. Translating gives CASRREGGNIQYF.

The chain recombines TRBV20-1 with TRBJ2-1; D uncertain. Germline V CDR1 and CDR2: DFQATT, SNEGSKA (reference sequence). V lost 3 bases to trimming and J lost 9 bases, with 9 bases between them. This CDR3 has 11 residues. Written as DNA, the CDR3 is TGCAGTGCTAGGTCGAGTCGTGAGCAGTTCTTC. Encoded protein: CSARSSREQFF.

The V and J genes are TRBV4-1 and TRBJ2-7, with a weak D call TRBD2 (5 bases). Trimming removed 4 bases at V and 2 bases at J, with 18 bases between. Germline V gene sequence: CDR1 MGHRA, CDR2 YSYEKL. The CDR3 covers 16 residues. The CDR3 region is CASSLYQEGRAYEQYF. DNA for the CDR3: TGCGCCAGCAGCCTCTACCAAGAGGGTCGGGCCTACGAGCAGTACTTC.

This chain uses TRBV5-4 with TRBJ1-2, with TRBD1 matching 7 bases. CDR1 is SGHNT and CDR2 is YYREEE in the germline V gene (reference sequence). The V and J ends lost 3 bases and 2 bases, in that order; junction bases with no gene match: 10. This CDR3 comprises 16 residues. CDR3: CASSWKTGRGNYGYTF. The CDR3 region has the DNA TGTGCCAGCAGCTGGAAGACAGGGCGAGGGAACTATGGCTACACCTTC.

The chain joins TRBV30 to TRBJ2-1; 14 bases map to TRBD2. The V gene's germline CDR1 is GTSNPN and CDR2 SVGIG (reference sequence). Unmatched junction bases numbered 5, after V lost 0 bases and J lost 10 bases. The CDR3 length is 15 residues. CDR3 bases: TGTGCCTGGAGTGTACGACTAGCGGGAGGGTCCGAGCAGTTCTTC. Translated, it gives CAWSVRLAGGSEQFF.

This clone has a single count. J is TRBJ1-3 and V is TRBV11-2; TRBD1 aligns across 11 bases. The V gene end was trimmed by 2 bases and the J gene end by 2 bases; junction bases not matched to a gene: 5. The CDR3 covers 17 residues. Germline V gene lookup returns CDR1 SGHAT and CDR2 FQNNGV. CDR3 residues: CASSLPGQGGTGNTIYF. The CDR3 DNA sequence: TGTGCCAGCAGCTTACCGGGACAGGGGGGTACTGGAAACACCATATATTTT.